The sequence of this T cell receptor beta chain was determined in a study of post-analysis software for immune sequencing data (dated by TCRdb to the mid-2010s). About the study as a whole: The recorded disease courses included relapsing-remitting, secondary progressive and progressive-relapsing multiple sclerosis, and some patients had no subtype annotation. Patient repertoires were compared against roughly 10 previously published healthy control repertoires from donors aged about 6 to 25 years. A subset of samples was prepared in parallel using single-end sample barcoding, then pooled and co-amplified after Illumina adapter ligation. The study at large found these results: Direct clustering with F measure revealed strong co-clustering of samples prepared in the same batch, which led to a batch-effect correction. Multiple sclerosis patients had significantly lower normalized Chao1 diversity than controls, a result that suggests substantial peripheral T-cell clonal expansion. The control group was slightly older than the multiple sclerosis patient group. Patients showed significantly higher frequencies than controls for a handful of TRBV segments, among them TRBV5-6, TRBV5-1 and TRBV20-1.

To prepare the library, PCR was applied. TCRdb lists the instrument as Illumina HiSeq 2500. To reduce PCR and sequencing biases, unique molecular identifiers were built into the TCR beta cDNA libraries. Approximately 500,000 cDNA molecules were obtained per 1 to 10 million input T cells, so each molecule approximated one T cell. The same protocol used for the earlier healthy control dataset was applied to prepare and sequence the patient libraries. Samples belonging to the same batch were prepared together, multiplexed and sequenced on a shared HiSeq lane. The study's processing was this. MIGEC was used to process the raw barcoded reads, and molecular identifier groups with only a single read were discarded before consensus assembly and CDR3 extraction. VDJtools was used for post-analysis of the clonotype tables, with diversity normalized by down-sampling every dataset to the smallest sample size. Repertoire overlap clustering matched CDR3 amino acid but not nucleotide sequences to correct batch-related cross-sample contamination. The public sequencing data were trimmed at Q25 with fastp and processed into clonotypes with MiXCR by TCRdb, which kept only in-frame beta chains. CDR3 protein sequences are deduplicated, and each keeps its most common genes and DNA. The V and J calls follow TCRdb's processing rather than the paper's. Within this sample are roughly 800,000 distinct CDR3 sequences, with 25% to 30% of them counted one time only. Under 0.7% of the sample is in the top ten clones.

TCR beta repertoires were profiled from peripheral blood of over 10 young patients with multiple sclerosis to demonstrate the VDJtools post-analysis software. The patients with multiple sclerosis were children and adolescents between roughly 6 and 17 years of age. On this clonotype: Which antigen it targets is not known. There are no base qualities to consult, and no much larger clone falls within one base.

V trim: 6 bases; J trim: 1 base; unmatched bases: 7. Counted from cysteine to phenylalanine, this CDR3 has 15 amino acids. The entry retains the CDR3 DNA only, 45 bases that are in frame from base 1. For CDR1 and CDR2, the germline V gene lists MDHEN and SYDVKM. In this chain, TRBV28 is recombined with TRBJ2-3; 7 bases in between match TRBD2. The source of this sequence is a girl aged 10 to 17 with multiple sclerosis. Sequenced input: blood. The DNA sequence is TGTGCCAGCAGAAGGGGAGGGACGGGCACAGATACGCAGTATTTT. This sequence encodes CASRRGGTGTDTQYF.